The rows below give T cell receptor beta chains drawn from one sample of a study of blood T cells in healthy people across ages. Each CDR3 protein gets one entry after TCRdb re-called the 5' RACE reads with MiXCR. This sample carries approximately 800,000 distinct CDR3 sequences, 62% of them seen once, and the ten largest clones take 28%. The sequenced sample consisted of blood. All receptors derive from a man under 40 in good health. CDR3s include the opening cysteine and the closing phenylalanine or tryptophan. Each record gives: clone size, J gene, V gene, D gene, CDR3 protein, CDR3 DNA. The D gene is left open where the match is weak. Clone size appears in some rows only: once, few, many, or a class for an expanded clone.

clone_size: .
j_call: TRBJ2-3
v_call: TRBV7-2
d_call: .
cdr3_aa: CASSLAETLISTQYF
cdr3_nt: TGTGCCAGCAGCTTAGCGGAGACTCTGATATCTACGCAGTATTTT

clone_size: .
j_call: TRBJ2-5
v_call: TRBV15
d_call: .
cdr3_aa: CATSRDRAYQETQYF
cdr3_nt: TGTGCCACCAGCAGAGATCGGGCCTACCAAGAGACCCAGTACTTC

clone_size: few
j_call: TRBJ2-7
v_call: TRBV20-1
d_call: .
cdr3_aa: CSASFQVADYEQYF
cdr3_nt: TGCAGTGCTAGTTTCCAGGTGGCGGACTACGAGCAGTACTTC

clone_size: .
j_call: TRBJ2-5
v_call: TRBV12-3/TRBV12-4
d_call: .
cdr3_aa: CASSTRNRQLQETQYF
cdr3_nt: TGTGCCAGCAGTACCCGAAACCGACAGCTCCAAGAGACCCAGTACTTC

clone_size: .
j_call: TRBJ2-1
v_call: TRBV20-1
d_call: .
cdr3_aa: CSARDPGLTNNEQFF
cdr3_nt: TGCAGTGCTAGGGATCCGGGACTGACCAACAATGAGCAGTTCTTC

clone_size: few
j_call: TRBJ2-3
v_call: TRBV7-2
d_call: .
cdr3_aa: CASSLASWAGRTDTQYF
cdr3_nt: TGTGCCAGCAGCTTAGCGTCATGGGCGGGGAGGACAGATACGCAGTATTTT

clone_size: .
j_call: TRBJ2-7
v_call: TRBV29-1
d_call: TRBD2
cdr3_aa: CSAVAGEGPYEQYF
cdr3_nt: TGCAGCGCCGTAGCGGGGGAGGGACCCTACGAGCAGTACTTC

clone_size: .
j_call: TRBJ2-5
v_call: TRBV20-1
d_call: .
cdr3_aa: CNSVRWAQETQYF
cdr3_nt: TGCAACTCAGTCCGTTGGGCCCAAGAGACCCAGTACTTC

clone_size: .
j_call: TRBJ2-2
v_call: TRBV10-3
d_call: TRBD1
cdr3_aa: CAIRGDRAPAGELFF
cdr3_nt: TGTGCCATCAGGGGGGACAGGGCCCCGGCCGGGGAGTTGTTTTTT

clone_size: .
j_call: TRBJ2-7
v_call: TRBV12-3/TRBV12-4
d_call: .
cdr3_aa: CASAGISYEQYF
cdr3_nt: TGTGCCAGCGCCGGGATCTCCTACGAGCAGTACTTC

clone_size: .
j_call: TRBJ1-3
v_call: TRBV12-3/TRBV12-4
d_call: TRBD1
cdr3_aa: CASTPGVTGEIGNTIYF
cdr3_nt: TGTGCCAGCACCCCGGGGGTAACAGGGGAAATTGGAAACACCATATATTTT

clone_size: .
j_call: TRBJ1-5
v_call: TRBV9
d_call: .
cdr3_aa: CASNVGGFGGQPQHF
cdr3_nt: TGTGCCAGCAACGTAGGGGGTTTCGGCGGTCAGCCCCAGCATTTT

clone_size: .
j_call: TRBJ2-3
v_call: TRBV27
d_call: TRBD2
cdr3_aa: CASKGLAVDTQYF
cdr3_nt: TGTGCCAGCAAGGGACTAGCGGTGGATACGCAGTATTTT

clone_size: few
j_call: TRBJ2-1
v_call: TRBV12-3/TRBV12-4
d_call: TRBD1
cdr3_aa: CASSTRTGSHEQFF
cdr3_nt: TGTGCCAGCAGTACTCGGACAGGGTCTCATGAGCAGTTCTTC

clone_size: few
j_call: TRBJ1-5
v_call: TRBV6-5
d_call: TRBD1
cdr3_aa: CASSFGTGGNQPQHF
cdr3_nt: TGTGCCAGCAGTTTCGGGACAGGGGGCAATCAGCCCCAGCATTTT

clone_size: .
j_call: TRBJ2-1
v_call: TRBV28
d_call: .
cdr3_aa: CASSFRISRHEQFF
cdr3_nt: TGTGCCAGCAGTTTCCGAATATCCCGTCATGAGCAGTTCTTC

clone_size: .
j_call: TRBJ2-3
v_call: TRBV7-6
d_call: TRBD1
cdr3_aa: CASSPLDRASTDTQYF
cdr3_nt: TGTGCCAGCAGCCCCCTAGACAGGGCCAGCACAGATACGCAGTATTTT

clone_size: .
j_call: TRBJ2-1
v_call: TRBV6-5
d_call: .
cdr3_aa: CASSRWDPPYNEQFF
cdr3_nt: TGTGCCAGCAGTCGGTGGGACCCCCCCTACAATGAGCAGTTCTTC